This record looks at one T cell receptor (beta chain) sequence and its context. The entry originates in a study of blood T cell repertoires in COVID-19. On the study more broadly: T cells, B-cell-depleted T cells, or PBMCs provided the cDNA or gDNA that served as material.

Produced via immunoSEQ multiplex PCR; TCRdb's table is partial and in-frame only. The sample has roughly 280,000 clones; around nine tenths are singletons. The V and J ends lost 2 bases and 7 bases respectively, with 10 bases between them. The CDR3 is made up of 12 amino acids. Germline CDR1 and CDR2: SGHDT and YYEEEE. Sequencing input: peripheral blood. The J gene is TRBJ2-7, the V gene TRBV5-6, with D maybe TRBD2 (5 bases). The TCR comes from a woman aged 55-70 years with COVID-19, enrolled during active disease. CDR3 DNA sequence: TGTGCCAGCAGCTTTGCAACTAGGGAGCAGTACTTC. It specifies CASSFATREQYF.